The next 27 T cell receptor beta chains were all read from a single sample in a study of cytomegalovirus exposure and HLA in healthy donors. Clones were read by immunoSEQ multiplex PCR, and TCRdb kept only the in-frame ones, dropping some. The data show 45,000 to 55,000 clones, about 90% seen once. The sequenced sample consisted of PBMCs. These receptors all come from a woman aged 25 to 45 in good health and CMV-seronegative.

V gene TRBV9 combines with J gene TRBJ2-7; a possible D gene is TRBD1 (6 bases). Germline-derived CDR1 and CDR2 are SGDLS and YYNGEE. This CDR3 spans 14 amino acids. V lost 0 bases and J lost 6, with 13 bases in between. CDR3 protein: CASSVGVQGSEQYF. CDR3 nucleotides: TGTGCCAGCAGCGTAGGAGTACAGGGCAGCGAGCAGTACTTC. The variable domain in full, with the rest retrieved from reference TRBV9 and TRBJ2-7, is DSGVTQTPKHLITATGQRVTLRCSPRSGDLSVYWYQQSLDQGLQFLIQYYNGEERAKGNILERFSAQQFPDLHSELNLSSLELGDSALYFCASSVGVQGSEQYFGPGTRLTVT.

The chain links TRBV27 to TRBJ2-7; 7 bases line up with TRBD2. The germline V gene encodes CDR1 MNHEY and CDR2 SMNVEV (reference sequence). J gave up 1 base and V 10 bases, and 13 bases lay outside the gene matches. The CDR3 loop spans 15 amino acids. The CDR3 region is CATSKGSAGSYEQYF. The CDR3 region has the DNA TGTGCCACCAGCAAGGGGTCAGCGGGATCCTACGAGCAGTACTTC.

The chain has TRBV5-1 and TRBJ2-1, with 7 bases aligning to TRBD2. Germline lookup yields CDR1 SGHRS and CDR2 YFSETQ. With 9 bases clipped from V and 0 bases from J, the junction kept 6 bases outside the gene matches. This CDR3 is 14 amino acids long. The CDR3 reads CATRREGSYNEQFF. DNA for the CDR3: TGCGCCACCCGCAGGGAGGGCTCCTACAATGAGCAGTTCTTC.

There are a few counts of this clone. The chain is built from TRBV5-1 and TRBJ2-7; D is unresolved. V lost 4 bases, J lost 3 bases, and 20 bases lay in between. The CDR3 spans 16 residues. The germline gives CDR1 SGHRS, CDR2 YFSETQ. The CDR3 here is CASSPSAVTLDYEQYF. Written as DNA, the CDR3 is TGCGCCAGCAGCCCCTCGGCAGTGACTCTTGACTACGAGCAGTACTTC.

The rearrangement joins TRBV5-1 to TRBJ2-3, with D unresolved. The CDR3 length is 16 residues. V lost 0 bases, J lost 6 bases, and 17 bases lay in between. Germline CDR1 SGHRS, CDR2 YFSETQ. CDR3 DNA sequence: TGCGCCAGCAGCTTGGGCGTCGTGGTTAGCCTGGATACGCAGTATTTT. This sequence encodes CASSLGVVVSLDTQYF. Filled out from reference TRBV5-1 and TRBJ2-3, the complete variable domain reads KAGVTQTPRYLIKTRGQQVTLSCSPISGHRSVSWYQQTPGQGLQFLFEYFSETQRNKGNFPGRFSGRQFSNSRSEMNVSTLELGDSALYLCASSLGVVVSLDTQYFGPGTRLTVL.

For the CDR3, the DNA is TGTGCCTGGAGCGTTTTGCAGGGGGAATACAATGAGCAGTTCTTC. This encodes CAWSVLQGEYNEQFF. The chain recombines TRBV30 with TRBJ2-1; TRBD1 matches at 7 bases. The CDR3 covers 15 residues. Germline V lookup: CDR1 GTSNPN, CDR2 SVGIG (reference sequence). The J segment lost 4 bases and the V segment lost 3 bases, leaving 9 bases of the junction unmatched.

The chain employs TRBV4-3 and TRBJ1-4; TRBD1 matches at 9 bases. The junction had 9 bases not matched to a gene; V was cut back by 0 bases and J by 7 bases. Germline V CDR1 and CDR2: LGHNA, YSLEER. The CDR3 is made up of 17 amino acids. CDR3 region: CASSQDLMTGGSEKLFF. In DNA, the CDR3 is TGCGCCAGCAGCCAAGATCTTATGACAGGGGGGAGTGAAAAACTGTTTTTT.

This rearrangement joins TRBV25-1 to TRBJ2-1; the match to TRBD2 covers 8 bases. V lost 7 bases and J lost 3; bases outside the gene matches: 5. This CDR3 spans 14 amino acids. Per the germline V gene, CDR1 is MGHDK and CDR2 is SYGVNS. CDR3 sequence: CASKGLAGYNEQFF. In DNA form, the CDR3 reads TGTGCCAGCAAAGGACTAGCCGGCTACAATGAGCAGTTCTTC.

The CDR3 bases are TGCGCCAGCAGCTTGACTAGCCGTCAAGAGACCCAGTACTTC. It encodes CASSLTSRQETQYF. V usage is TRBV5-1 and J usage is TRBJ2-5; D is possibly TRBD2 (6 bases). CDR1 SGHRS and CDR2 YFSETQ come from the germline V gene. Trimming left V 1 base short and J 2 bases short, with 9 bases between. There are 14 residues in the CDR3. Supplemented by reference TRBV5-1 and TRBJ2-5, the full variable domain reads KAGVTQTPRYLIKTRGQQVTLSCSPISGHRSVSWYQQTPGQGLQFLFEYFSETQRNKGNFPGRFSGRQFSNSRSEMNVSTLELGDSALYLCASSLTSRQETQYFGPGTRLLVL.

The chain uses TRBV6-5 and TRBJ2-4, with a possible D match to TRBD1 (6 bases). Germline CDR1 MNHEY, CDR2 SVGAGI. The CDR3 consists of 15 residues. The germline V and J ends were trimmed by 6 bases and 4 bases, with 16 bases remaining between them. CDR3 region: CASRADRSHKNIQYF. The CDR3 coding sequence is TGTGCCAGCAGGGCGGACAGAAGTCATAAAAACATTCAGTACTTC.

The chain employs TRBV7-8 and TRBJ2-7; the D gene is possibly TRBD2 (5 bases). CDR1 and CDR2 (germline): SGHVS, FQNEAQ. The length of the CDR3 is 13 residues. Trimming cost V 4 bases and J 9 bases, with 16 bases left between them. CDR3 sequence (DNA): TGTGCCAGCAGCTCCAACCCTACGAGCGGGCAGTACTTC. Translated, it gives CASSSNPTSGQYF.

The gene calls are TRBV27 and TRBJ2-7, with TRBD2 matching over 7 bases. This CDR3 spans 12 amino acids. Germline loops: CDR1 MNHEY, CDR2 SMNVEV (reference sequence). J gave up 2 bases and V 8 bases, and 3 bases lay outside the gene matches. This CDR3 is CASGRVPYEQYF. CDR3 bases: TGTGCCAGCGGGAGGGTCCCCTACGAGCAGTACTTC.

A few counts support this clone. This chain connects TRBV2 to TRBJ2-7; maybe TRBD1 (5 bases). Per germline, CDR1 SNHLY and CDR2 FYNNEI. V was cut by 5 bases and J by 0 bases, with 11 bases left in between. The CDR3 consists of 14 residues. CDR3 amino acids: CASSFNRFSYEQYF. In DNA, the CDR3 is TGTGCCAGCAGTTTTAACAGGTTCTCCTACGAGCAGTACTTC.

This clone appeared once. The chain joins TRBV29-1 to TRBJ1-5, with 11 bases lining up with TRBD1. CDR1 is SQVTM and CDR2 is ANQGSEA in the germline V gene. Losses at the gene ends were 6 bases for V and 0 bases for J; bases not matched to a gene: 7. The CDR3 contains 16 residues. CDR3 sequence: CSVLTDRGLSNQPQHF. The CDR3 DNA reads as TGCAGCGTCCTCACGGACAGGGGGCTTAGCAATCAGCCCCAGCATTTT.

V gene TRBV10-2 combines with J gene TRBJ1-2; D is uncertain. Germline V lookup: CDR1 WSHSY, CDR2 SAAADI. This CDR3 spans 15 amino acids. Trimming stripped 2 bases from V and 5 bases from J, with 15 bases between. As DNA, the CDR3 is TGCGCCAGCAGTGAGCGGCCGTCGACTGCTTATGGCTACACCTTC. Encoded protein: CASSERPSTAYGYTF.

The chain combines TRBV28 with TRBJ2-7, with 9 bases fitting TRBD2. The trim removed 5 bases at V and 7 bases at J, leaving 21 bases unmatched. Germline CDR1 MDHEN, CDR2 SYDVKM. This CDR3 region has 18 residues. The DNA for the CDR3 is TGTGCCAGCAGTCAAAGATACTCCAGGCCCCTAGCGGGAAGGGAGCAGTACTTC. Protein product: CASSQRYSRPLAGREQYF.

The chain joins TRBV10-2 to TRBJ1-5; no clear D. Germline-derived CDR1 and CDR2 are WSHSY and SAAADI. CDR3 length: 14 residues. V lost 3 bases, J lost 6 bases, and 12 bases lay in between. Here the CDR3 DNA reads TGCGCCAGCAGTGATAGAGACTGGGTTCAGCCCCAGCATTTT. Encoded protein: CASSDRDWVQPQHF.

This chain connects TRBV2 to TRBJ2-7, with D possibly matching TRBD1 (5 bases). The CDR3 totals 12 residues. V gave up 10 bases and J gave up 0 bases, with 10 bases separating them. CDR1 and CDR2 (germline): SNHLY, FYNNEI. The CDR3 DNA reads as TGTGCCACCACAGGAACCTCCTACGAGCAGTACTTC. Protein: CATTGTSYEQYF.

The chain couples TRBV5-8 to TRBJ2-5, with D perhaps TRBD1 (6 bases). The CDR3 runs to 16 residues. Germline assignment: CDR1 SGHTS and CDR2 YDEGEE. V was pared by 2 bases and J by 5 bases, with 19 bases between. The CDR3 region is CASSFDSAWDTETQYF. DNA for the CDR3: TGTGCCAGCAGCTTTGACTCCGCTTGGGACACGGAGACCCAGTACTTC.

The chain couples TRBV28 to TRBJ1-1, with D tentatively TRBD1 (5 bases). V was clipped by 5 bases and J by 3 bases, with 16 bases between them. There are 15 residues in the CDR3. CDR1 is MDHEN, CDR2 SYDVKM, per germline. CDR3 bases: TGTGCCAGCAGTACCCGACAGACTGTATACACTGAAGCTTTCTTT. This translates into CASSTRQTVYTEAFF.

V is TRBV7-2 and J is TRBJ2-7, with TRBD1 matching 9 bases. The germline CDR1 and CDR2 sequences are SGHTA and FQGNSA. The CDR3 is 15 residues long. V lost 1 base, J lost 9 bases, and 10 bases stayed unmatched. CDR3 sequence reads: CASSLEGQGTRVQYF. In DNA form, the CDR3 reads TGTGCCAGCAGCTTAGAGGGACAGGGTACGCGAGTGCAGTACTTC.

The chain employs TRBV7-2 and TRBJ2-7; 13 positions agree with TRBD2. Looked up from germline, CDR1 is SGHTA and CDR2 is FQGNSA. The junction had 9 bases not matched to a gene; V was cut back by 6 bases and J by 1 base. The CDR3 is 17 amino acids. The CDR3: CASRTAMGLAGSYEQYF. In DNA form, the CDR3 reads TGTGCCAGCAGGACAGCCATGGGACTAGCGGGATCCTACGAGCAGTACTTC.

The chain couples TRBV9 to TRBJ2-1; D may be TRBD2 (6 bases). Germline lookup yields CDR1 SGDLS and CDR2 YYNGEE. The CDR3 spans 13 residues. Trimming took 0 bases from V and 10 from J, leaving 11 bases between them. The CDR3 protein is CASSVAVGGEQFF. The CDR3 bases are TGTGCCAGCAGCGTAGCGGTGGGGGGAGAGCAGTTCTTC.

The chain uses TRBV2 and TRBJ2-5; a weak D match, TRBD1 (5 bases). V gave up 3 bases and J gave up 1 base, with 9 bases separating them. Looked up from germline, CDR1 is SNHLY and CDR2 is FYNNEI. This CDR3 is built from 14 residues. The CDR3: CASSEGQGQETQYF. The CDR3 nucleotides read TGTGCCAGCAGTGAGGGTCAGGGCCAAGAGACCCAGTACTTC.

This chain links TRBV7-9 with TRBJ2-7; D might be TRBD2 (6 bases). Germline-derived CDR1 and CDR2 are SEHNR and FQNEAQ (reference sequence). The CDR3 covers 13 residues. V was cut by 3 bases and J by 2 bases, with 8 bases left in between. CDR3 loop: CASSFAGPYEQYF. DNA for the CDR3: TGTGCCAGCAGCTTCGCGGGACCCTACGAGCAGTACTTC.

The chain combines TRBV2 with TRBJ2-7; 9 bases agree with TRBD1. The CDR3 loop spans 13 amino acids. The J segment lost 4 bases and the V segment lost 7 bases, leaving 5 bases of the junction unmatched. In germline, CDR1 is SNHLY, CDR2 FYNNEI. CDR3 loop: CASIRDREYEQYF. In DNA form, the CDR3 reads TGTGCCAGCATTAGGGACAGGGAATACGAGCAGTACTTC. The full variable domain, in which reference TRBV2 and TRBJ2-7 provide the parts outside the CDR3, is EPEVTQTPSHQVTQMGQEVILRCVPISNHLYFYWYRQILGQKVEFLVSFYNNEISEKSEIFDDQFSVERPDGSNFTLKIRSTKLEDSAMYFCASIRDREYEQYFGPGTRLTVT.

The chain recombines TRBV29-1 with TRBJ2-3, with D possibly being TRBD1 (6 bases). The CDR3 is 12 residues long. Trimming left V 7 bases short and J 3 bases short, with 11 bases between. Germline V CDR1 and CDR2: SQVTM, ANQGSEA. The CDR3 DNA follows: TGCAGCGCCCAGAGGGGGACAGATACGCAGTATTTT. Its protein product is CSAQRGTDTQYF.